A single sample gave rise to the 25 T cell receptor beta chains below, sequenced in a study of blood T cell repertoires in COVID-19 (dated by TCRdb to about 2020). Libraries were made using the immunoSEQ multiplex PCR assay. TCRdb limited this immuneACCESS table to in-frame rearrangements with V and J called. A share of clones is missing; checked studies link under half to unresolved V genes, and the rest is unexplained. The sample profile shows around 250,000 clones; more than 85% of them were found once. The leading ten clones occupy approximately 6.8% of the sample. Sequencing was done on a sample of peripheral blood. These receptor sequences come from a woman in her 70s with active or convalescent COVID-19.

This clone showed up just once. The V gene is TRBV19, the J gene TRBJ1-3; 8 bases are shared with TRBD1. J lost 4 bases, V lost 6 bases, and 5 bases had no gene match. The V gene's germline CDR1 is LNHDA and CDR2 SQIVND (reference sequence). CDR3 length: 14 amino acids. CDR3 in amino acids: CASRAGGAGNTIYF. The CDR3 DNA reads TGTGCCAGTAGGGCAGGGGGCGCAGGAAACACCATATATTTT.

This chain joins TRBV5-5 and TRBJ1-4; 10 bases align to TRBD1. This CDR3 has 17 amino acids. V shed 2 bases, J shed 7 bases, and the junction held 11 bases outside the gene matches. CDR1 is SGHKS, CDR2 YYEKEE, per germline (reference sequence). The CDR3 region has the DNA TGTGCCAGCAGCTTTGAGACAGGGGGCTTCCGGGCTGAAAAACTGTTTTTT. Amino acids: CASSFETGGFRAEKLFF.

The chain couples TRBV6-5 to TRBJ2-3, with 9 nucleotides matching TRBD2. The CDR3 runs 16 residues. J was trimmed by 2 bases and V by 2 bases; bases with no gene match: 5. The germline CDR1 and CDR2 sequences are MNHEY and SVGAGI. The CDR3 DNA reads as TGTGCCAGCAGTTACAAGGCTAGCGGGGTCACAGATACGCAGTATTTT. Translation gives CASSYKASGVTDTQYF.

The V and J genes are TRBV11-2 and TRBJ2-2; 7 bases agree with TRBD1. The V gene end was trimmed by 3 bases and the J gene end by 0 bases; junction bases not matched to a gene: 7. CDR1 SGHAT and CDR2 FQNNGV come from the germline V gene. The CDR3 runs to 17 residues. In DNA form, the CDR3 reads TGTGCCAGCAGCTTGGGAACCGGGACAGCGAACACCGGGGAGCTGTTTTTT. It translates to CASSLGTGTANTGELFF.

The chain combines TRBV19 with TRBJ1-1, with 7 bases identical to TRBD1. The V and J ends lost 3 bases and 8 bases, in that order; junction bases with no gene match: 15. The CDR3 length is 16 residues. The V gene's germline CDR1 is LNHDA and CDR2 SQIVND (reference sequence). In DNA, the CDR3 is TGTGCCAGTAGTATGGGGTTACAGGGGAGAGGGAAAGAAGCTTTCTTT. Encoded protein: CASSMGLQGRGKEAFF.

The chain couples TRBV28 to TRBJ1-5; a weak D match, TRBD1 (5 bases). V was trimmed by 4 bases and J by 5 bases, leaving 12 bases between them. The CDR3 sequence is 14 residues long. From germline, CDR1 is MDHEN and CDR2 SYDVKM. The CDR3 bases are TGTGCCAGCAGTTACCCCAGGGTGGATCAGCCCCAGCATTTT. Protein: CASSYPRVDQPQHF.

This chain links TRBV4-1 with TRBJ2-3; D is undetermined. V lost 1 base, J lost 8 bases, and 19 bases lay in between. From germline, CDR1 is MGHRA and CDR2 YSYEKL. This CDR3 is 16 amino acids long. This chain's CDR3 is CASSQVTDPFGATQYF. Written as DNA, the CDR3 is TGCGCCAGCAGCCAAGTCACGGATCCTTTCGGAGCTACGCAGTATTTT.

The CDR3 DNA follows: TGTGCCAGCAGTTACGTCGGGGGGCGCACAGATACGCAGTATTTT. This encodes CASSYVGGRTDTQYF. The chain couples TRBV6-5 to TRBJ2-3; tentative D call: TRBD2 (7 bases). CDR1 MNHEY and CDR2 SVGAGI come from the germline V gene. Trimming took off 2 bases at V and 1 base at J, with 10 bases between the two ends. This CDR3 comprises 15 residues.

V usage is TRBV6-5 and J usage is TRBJ1-1; no reliable D call. Trimming shortened V by 7 bases and J by 0 bases, and 15 bases separated the two germline ends. Germline CDR1 reads MNHEY; CDR2 reads SVGAGI. CDR3 length: 15 residues. In DNA form, the CDR3 reads TGTGCCAGCATGAGGTCACCGCTAATGAACACTGAAGCTTTCTTT. Its translation is CASMRSPLMNTEAFF.

This clone has only one observation. This chain joins TRBV13 and TRBJ2-3; 8 bases align to TRBD2. Germline V gene lookup returns CDR1 PRHDT and CDR2 FYEKMQ (reference sequence). CDR3 length: 16 residues. The ends lost 5 bases at V and 2 bases at J; junction bases unmatched: 9. CDR3 nucleotide sequence: TGTGCCAGCAGCCCTCCACGCGGGGGGTTCACAGATACGCAGTATTTT. Translating gives CASSPPRGGFTDTQYF.

The gene calls are TRBV25-1 and TRBJ2-3; tentatively, D is TRBD2 (5 bases). This CDR3 has 15 residues. Germline CDR1 is MGHDK and CDR2 is SYGVNS. The V gene lost 2 bases and the J gene lost 1 base, with 10 bases spanning the gap. The CDR3 reads CASSEPQRGTDTQYF. The CDR3 nucleotides are TGTGCCAGCAGTGAACCCCAGAGGGGCACAGATACGCAGTATTTT.

The J gene is TRBJ2-3, the V gene TRBV4-1; TRBD2 matches 9 bases. Germline loops: CDR1 MGHRA, CDR2 YSYEKL. There are 16 residues in the CDR3. V lost 4 bases and J lost 1; bases outside the gene matches: 6. This CDR3 reads CASSLGGGAGTDTQYF. In DNA, the CDR3 is TGCGCCAGCAGCCTAGGCGGGGGGGCGGGCACAGATACGCAGTATTTT.

The rearrangement joins TRBV4-1 to TRBJ2-7; 7 bases fit TRBD2. CDR3 length: 15 amino acids. Per germline, CDR1 MGHRA and CDR2 YSYEKL. Germline trimming cut 8 bases from V and 6 bases from J; bases unmatched to any gene: 16. The CDR3 is CASGPLNVGGSEQYF. In DNA, the CDR3 is TGCGCCAGCGGGCCTTTGAATGTCGGGGGGTCCGAGCAGTACTTC.

This rearrangement joins TRBV6-2 or TRBV6-3 to TRBJ1-5; a possible D gene is TRBD1 (5 bases). There are 13 residues in the CDR3. Per the germline V gene, CDR1 is MNHEY and CDR2 is SVGEGT. V was pared by 6 bases and J by 5 bases, with 11 bases between. This CDR3 reads CASSLQDDQPQHF. The CDR3 bases are TGTGCCAGCAGCCTACAGGACGATCAGCCCCAGCATTTT.

The V call is TRBV3-1 (or the pseudogene TRBV3-2), the J call TRBJ2-2; 7 nucleotides line up with TRBD2. The CDR3 sequence is 15 residues long. The germline V gene has CDR1 LGHDT and CDR2 YNNKEL (reference sequence). V trimming: 7 bases; J trimming: 0 bases; junction bases outside the gene matches: 5. The CDR3 reads CASTLSGPNTGELFF. CDR3 in DNA: TGTGCCAGCACTCTTAGCGGGCCGAACACCGGGGAGCTGTTTTTT.

The V call is TRBV10-2, the J call TRBJ1-2, with D possibly matching TRBD1 (5 bases). Germline V gene data show CDR1 as WSHSY and CDR2 as SAAADI. V was trimmed by 2 bases and J by 9 bases, leaving 10 bases between them. The CDR3 sequence is 12 residues long. The DNA for the CDR3 is TGCGCCAGCAGTGAGGACGACAGAAGCTACACCTTC. Its translation: CASSEDDRSYTF.

The chain employs TRBV10-1 and TRBJ2-2; TRBD2 matches 11 bases. Trimming took 11 bases from V and 4 from J; bases not matched to a gene: 9. The length of the CDR3 is 15 residues. Germline CDR1 WNHNN, CDR2 SYGVQD (reference sequence). The CDR3 nucleotides are TGCGCCCGCCGGGTAGCGGGGGGGGGCACCGGGGAGCTGTTTTTT. Amino acid sequence: CARRVAGGGTGELFF.

This clone was counted a single time. The chain employs TRBV7-2 and TRBJ1-1; D not resolved. The CDR3 has 14 residues. V shed 5 bases and J shed 8 bases, with 18 bases lying between them. The germline gives CDR1 SGHTA, CDR2 FQGNSA. CDR3 sequence: CASSTTAGKQEAFF. The DNA for the CDR3 is TGTGCCAGCAGCACGACCGCAGGAAAACAAGAAGCTTTCTTT.

The genes are TRBV11-2 and TRBJ1-4, with a possible D match to TRBD1 (6 bases). The CDR3 extends over 15 amino acids. Trimming stripped 2 bases from V and 5 bases from J, with 12 bases between. The germline V gene has CDR1 SGHAT and CDR2 FQNNGV. CDR3 in amino acids: CASSLQGKRNEKLFF. The CDR3, as DNA: TGTGCCAGCAGCTTACAGGGGAAGAGAAATGAAAAACTGTTTTTT.

V and J are TRBV2 and TRBJ2-7, with D tentatively TRBD1 (6 bases). The CDR3 spans 12 residues. CDR1 is SNHLY and CDR2 is FYNNEI in the germline V gene. With 9 bases removed from V and 9 bases from J, the gap between germline ends came to 18 bases. DNA for the CDR3: TGTGCCAGGGACAGTGAGGGGGTTGGGCAGTACTTC. Translation: CARDSEGVGQYF.

The chain employs TRBV3-1 (or the pseudogene TRBV3-2) and TRBJ1-1; TRBD1 is a possible D gene (6 bases). There are 12 residues in the CDR3. V was shortened by 2 bases and J by 10 bases, with 11 bases between the two germline ends. Germline V gives CDR1 LGHDT, CDR2 YNNKEL (reference sequence). The DNA of the CDR3 is TGTGCCAGCAGCCAAATACAGGGTGGAGCTTTCTTT. The encoded protein is CASSQIQGGAFF.

This sequence joins TRBV6-5 and TRBJ1-5; unclear D gene. Germline CDR1 reads MNHEY; CDR2 reads SVGAGI. Trimming pared 0 bases from V and 6 bases from J, leaving 6 bases between. The CDR3 is 13 residues long. CDR3 protein: CASSYSESQPQHF. The CDR3, as DNA: TGTGCCAGCAGTTACTCGGAGAGTCAGCCCCAGCATTTT.

This CDR3 reads CASSDSNSGGHNEQFF. The CDR3 nucleotides read TGTGCCAGCAGTGACTCGAACAGCGGGGGCCACAATGAGCAGTTCTTC. The chain uses TRBV6-4 and TRBJ2-1; 8 bases match TRBD2. Germline trimming cut 0 bases from V and 5 bases from J; bases unmatched to any gene: 6. The CDR3 runs to 16 residues. CDR1 is MRHNA, CDR2 SNTAGT, per germline.

The chain is built from TRBV10-3 and TRBJ2-5; 9 nucleotides align to TRBD1. The CDR3 has 14 amino acids. Germline V CDR1 and CDR2: ENHRY, SYGVKD. V lost 8 bases and J lost 5; bases outside the gene matches: 9. CDR3 nucleotides: TGTGCCATCGGTGGGACAGGGAGGATGGAGACCCAGTACTTC. Translating it yields CAIGGTGRMETQYF.

The rearrangement links TRBV27 to TRBJ2-3; 10 positions agree with TRBD2. Germline loops: CDR1 MNHEY, CDR2 SMNVEV (reference sequence). The CDR3 loop spans 16 amino acids. Unmatched junction bases numbered 2, after V lost 0 bases and J lost 2 bases. CDR3 sequence (DNA): TGTGCCAGCAGTTTATCACTAGCGGGGAACACAGATACGCAGTATTTT. Translation gives CASSLSLAGNTDTQYF.